The clone carrying this TCR beta chain came up many times. These data originate in a study of human T cells and chemical hapten exposure. Study at large: On about 2 cm by about 2 cm of upper inner arm skin, sensitization was performed with 2% DPC.

The time point: patch test 2, 6 weeks after DPC sensitization. The treatment: therapeutic diphenylcyclopropenone sensitization with weekly scalp DPC. In every case, blood was obtained before the patch test was applied. Donors were 18 to 70-year-old alopecia patients suitable for DPC. This CDR3 region has 18 residues. Trimming cost V 0 bases and J 4 bases, with 21 bases left between them. Germline lookup yields CDR1 LGHNA and CDR2 YSLEER. Unique molecular identifiers were linked by the library to individual cDNA molecules. MiXCR, applied by TCRdb to the RACE reads, yields one record per CDR3 protein. This sample carries 95,000 or so distinct CDR3 sequences, about an eighth of them seen once, and the ten largest clones take 2.5% to 4%.

This TCR was recovered from a woman in her thirties or forties with alopecia areata. Some clones in this sample may be carry-over from other donors' samples. The J gene is TRBJ1-2, the V gene TRBV4-3, with a tentative D call TRBD1 (6 bases). Sequenced here: whole blood, sampled in connection with sensitization to the hapten diphenylcyclopropenone (DPC). The CDR3 loop reads CASSQESGGARPFYGYTF. As DNA, the CDR3 is TGCGCCAGCAGCCAAGAAAGTGGGGGCGCGAGGCCGTTCTATGGCTACACCTTC.